This TCR beta chain originates from a study of shared clonotypes between healthy human individuals. Study at large: Samples came from a couple of female and a few male donors aged 18 to 49.

Worth noting for this clone: The antigen remains unidentified.

Sequencing used immunoSEQ multiplex PCR; TCRdb keeps in-frame clones, though not all of them. This repertoire shows around 550,000 clones, roughly 95% found once; its top ten account for approximately 0.12%. CD45RO-negative cells were positively selected for CCR7, leaving out terminally differentiated effector memory CD45RA+ cells. The CDR3 covers 15 residues. The germline gives CDR1 SGHNT, CDR2 YENEEA. V lost 5 bases and J lost 3; bases outside the gene matches: 7. The study, taken as a whole, reports: Some naive CD4 clonotypes, roughly 5%, turned up in common across four donors. Compared with memory subsets, naive subsets generally had larger estimated richness.

The sample consisted of naive CD8+ T cells sorted from blood. The TCR sequence derives from a woman under 40 in good health. The chain recombines TRBV11-3 with TRBJ2-1; TRBD2 matches 7 bases. Here the CDR3 DNA reads TGTGCCAGCAGCCCCACGCTAGCGGTCTACAATGAGCAGTTCTTC. Translating it yields CASSPTLAVYNEQFF.